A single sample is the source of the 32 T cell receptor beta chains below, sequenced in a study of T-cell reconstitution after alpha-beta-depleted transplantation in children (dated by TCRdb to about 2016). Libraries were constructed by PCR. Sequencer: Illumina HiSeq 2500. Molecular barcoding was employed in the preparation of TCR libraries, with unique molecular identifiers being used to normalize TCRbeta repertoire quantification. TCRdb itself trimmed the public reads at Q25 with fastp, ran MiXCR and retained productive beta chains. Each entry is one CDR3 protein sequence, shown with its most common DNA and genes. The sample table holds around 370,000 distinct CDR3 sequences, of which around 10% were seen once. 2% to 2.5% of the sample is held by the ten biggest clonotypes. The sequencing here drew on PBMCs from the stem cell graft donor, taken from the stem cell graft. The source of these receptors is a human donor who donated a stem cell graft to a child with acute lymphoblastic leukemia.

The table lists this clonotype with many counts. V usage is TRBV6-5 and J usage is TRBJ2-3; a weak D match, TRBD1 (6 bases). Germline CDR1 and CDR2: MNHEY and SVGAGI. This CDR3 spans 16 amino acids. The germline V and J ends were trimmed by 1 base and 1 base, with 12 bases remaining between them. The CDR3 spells CASSYLGQFRTDTQYF. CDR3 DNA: TGTGCCAGCAGTTACTTAGGACAGTTCCGCACAGATACGCAGTATTTT.

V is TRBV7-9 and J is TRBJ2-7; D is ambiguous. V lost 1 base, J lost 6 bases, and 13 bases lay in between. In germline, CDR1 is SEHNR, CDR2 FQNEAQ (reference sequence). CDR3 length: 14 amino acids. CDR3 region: CASSLVQTFPEQYF. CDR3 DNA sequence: TGTGCCAGCAGCTTAGTTCAAACCTTCCCCGAGCAGTACTTC.

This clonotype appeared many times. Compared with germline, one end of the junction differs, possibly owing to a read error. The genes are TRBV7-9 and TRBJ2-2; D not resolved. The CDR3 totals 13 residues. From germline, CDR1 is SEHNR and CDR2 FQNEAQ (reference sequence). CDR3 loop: CASSPGNTGELFF. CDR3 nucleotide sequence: TGTGCTAGCAGCCCCGGGAACACCGGGGAGCTGTTTTTT. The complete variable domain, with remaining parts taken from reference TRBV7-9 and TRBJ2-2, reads DTGVSQNPRHKITKRGQNVTFRCDPISEHNRLYWYRQTLGQGPEFLTYFQNEAQLEKSRLLSDRFSAERPKGSFSTLEIQRTEQGDSAMYLCASSPGNTGELFFGEGSRLTVL.

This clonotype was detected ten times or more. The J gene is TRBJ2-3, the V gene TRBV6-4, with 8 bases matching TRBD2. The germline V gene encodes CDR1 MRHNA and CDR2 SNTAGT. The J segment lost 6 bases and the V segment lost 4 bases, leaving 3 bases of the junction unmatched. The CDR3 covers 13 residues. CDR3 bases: TGTGCCAGCAGTGCCACTAGCGGCGATACGCAGTATTTT. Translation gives CASSATSGDTQYF.

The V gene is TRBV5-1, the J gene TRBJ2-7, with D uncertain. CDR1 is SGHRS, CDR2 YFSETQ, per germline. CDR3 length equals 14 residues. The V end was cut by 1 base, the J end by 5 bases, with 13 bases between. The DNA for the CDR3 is TGCGCCAGCAGCTTGAACTACGGGTCTGACGAGCAGTACTTC. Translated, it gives CASSLNYGSDEQYF.

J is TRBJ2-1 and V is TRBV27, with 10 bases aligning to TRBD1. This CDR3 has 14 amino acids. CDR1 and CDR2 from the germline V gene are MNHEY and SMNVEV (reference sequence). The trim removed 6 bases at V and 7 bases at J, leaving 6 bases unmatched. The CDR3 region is CASSAGTGVNEQFF. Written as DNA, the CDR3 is TGTGCCAGCAGCGCCGGGACAGGGGTGAATGAGCAGTTCTTC.

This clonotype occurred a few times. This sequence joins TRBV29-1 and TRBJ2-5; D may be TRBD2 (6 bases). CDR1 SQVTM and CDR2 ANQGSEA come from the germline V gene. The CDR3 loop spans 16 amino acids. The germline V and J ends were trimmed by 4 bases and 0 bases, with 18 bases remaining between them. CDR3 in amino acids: CSVVGWRGWYQETQYF. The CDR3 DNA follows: TGCAGCGTTGTTGGGTGGAGGGGATGGTACCAAGAGACCCAGTACTTC.

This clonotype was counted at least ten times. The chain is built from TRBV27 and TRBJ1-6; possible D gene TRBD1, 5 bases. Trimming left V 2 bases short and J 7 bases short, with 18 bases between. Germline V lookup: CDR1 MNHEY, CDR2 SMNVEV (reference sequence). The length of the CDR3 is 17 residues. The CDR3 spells CASSLQFPGRLNSPLHF. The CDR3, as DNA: TGTGCCAGCAGTTTACAGTTCCCAGGGAGGTTGAATTCACCCCTCCACTTT.

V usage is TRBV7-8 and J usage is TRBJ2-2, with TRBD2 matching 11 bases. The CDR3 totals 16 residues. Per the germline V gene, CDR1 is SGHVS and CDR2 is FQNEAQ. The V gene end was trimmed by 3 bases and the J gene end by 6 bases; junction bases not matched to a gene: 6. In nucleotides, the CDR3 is TGTGCCAGCAGCTTTAGCGGGAGGGCGAGGCCCGGGGAGCTGTTTTTT. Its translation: CASSFSGRARPGELFF. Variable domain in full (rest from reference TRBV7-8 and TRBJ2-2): GAGVSQSPRYKVAKRGQDVALRCDPISGHVSLFWYQQALGQGPEFLTYFQNEAQLDKSGLPSDRFFAERPEGSVSTLKIQRTQQEDSAVYLCASSFSGRARPGELFFGEGSRLTVL.

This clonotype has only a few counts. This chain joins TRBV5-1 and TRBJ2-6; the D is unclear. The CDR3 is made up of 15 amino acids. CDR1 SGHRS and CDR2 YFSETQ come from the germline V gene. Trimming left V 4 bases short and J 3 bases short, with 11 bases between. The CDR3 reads CASSAGWGGANVLTF. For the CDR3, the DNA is TGCGCCAGCAGCGCCGGGTGGGGTGGGGCCAACGTCCTGACTTTC.

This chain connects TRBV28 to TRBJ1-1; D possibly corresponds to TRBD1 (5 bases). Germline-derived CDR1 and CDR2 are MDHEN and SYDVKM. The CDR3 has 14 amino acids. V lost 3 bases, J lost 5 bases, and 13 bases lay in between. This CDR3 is CASSFSGGGTEAFF. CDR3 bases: TGTGCCAGCAGTTTCTCGGGGGGGGGTACTGAAGCTTTCTTT. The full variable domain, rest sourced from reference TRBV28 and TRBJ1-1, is DVKVTQSSRYLVKRTGEKVFLECVQDMDHENMFWYRQDPGLGLRLIYFSYDVKMKEKGDIPEGYSVSREKKERFSLILESASTNQTSMYLCASSFSGGGTEAFFGQGTRLTVV.

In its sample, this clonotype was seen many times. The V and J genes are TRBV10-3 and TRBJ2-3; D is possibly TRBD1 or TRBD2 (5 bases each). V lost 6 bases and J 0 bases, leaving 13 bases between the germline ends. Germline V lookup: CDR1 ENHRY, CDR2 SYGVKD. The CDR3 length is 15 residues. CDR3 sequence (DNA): TGTGCCATCAGATCAAGCCGGGACAGCACAGATACGCAGTATTTT. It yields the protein CAIRSSRDSTDTQYF.

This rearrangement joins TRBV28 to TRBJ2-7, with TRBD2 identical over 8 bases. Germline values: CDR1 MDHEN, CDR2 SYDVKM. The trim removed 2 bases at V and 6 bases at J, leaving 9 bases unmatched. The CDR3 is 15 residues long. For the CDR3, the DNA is TGTGCCAGCAGTTTACTTACAGCGGGAGAGTCCGAGCAGTACTTC. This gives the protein CASSLLTAGESEQYF.

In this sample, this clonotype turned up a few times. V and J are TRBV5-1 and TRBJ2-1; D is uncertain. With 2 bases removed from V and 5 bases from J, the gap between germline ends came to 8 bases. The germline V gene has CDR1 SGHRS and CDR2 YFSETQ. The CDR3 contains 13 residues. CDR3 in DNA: TGCGCCAGCAGCTTCAGAAGGGACAATGAGCAGTTCTTC. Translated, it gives CASSFRRDNEQFF.

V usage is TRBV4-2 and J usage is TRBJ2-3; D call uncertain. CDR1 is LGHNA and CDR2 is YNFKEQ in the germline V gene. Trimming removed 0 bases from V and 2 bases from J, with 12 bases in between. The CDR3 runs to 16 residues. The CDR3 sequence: CASSQERKLITDTQYF. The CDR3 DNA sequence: TGTGCCAGCAGCCAAGAGCGTAAACTGATCACAGATACGCAGTATTTT.

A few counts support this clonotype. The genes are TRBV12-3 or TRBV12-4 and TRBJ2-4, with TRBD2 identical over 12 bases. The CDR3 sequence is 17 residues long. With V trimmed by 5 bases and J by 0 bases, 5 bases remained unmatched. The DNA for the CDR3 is TGTGCCAGCAGTGACGGACTAGCGGGATTAGCCAAAAACATTCAGTACTTC. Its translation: CASSDGLAGLAKNIQYF.

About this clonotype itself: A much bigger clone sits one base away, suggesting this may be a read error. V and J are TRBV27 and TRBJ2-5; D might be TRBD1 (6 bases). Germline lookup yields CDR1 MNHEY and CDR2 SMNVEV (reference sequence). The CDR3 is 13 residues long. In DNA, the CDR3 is TGTGCCACCAGTGGGGCAGGGGAAGAGACCCAGTACTTC. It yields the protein CATSGAGEETQYF.

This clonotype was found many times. CDR3 DNA: TGTGCCAGCAGTTTATTAGCGGGACTCATTAAAGATACGCAGTATTTT. Its translation is CASSLLAGLIKDTQYF. V gene TRBV27 combines with J gene TRBJ2-3, with TRBD2 identical over 8 bases. In germline, CDR1 is MNHEY, CDR2 SMNVEV (reference sequence). V shed 1 base, J shed 5 bases, and the junction held 8 bases outside the gene matches. This CDR3 has 16 residues.

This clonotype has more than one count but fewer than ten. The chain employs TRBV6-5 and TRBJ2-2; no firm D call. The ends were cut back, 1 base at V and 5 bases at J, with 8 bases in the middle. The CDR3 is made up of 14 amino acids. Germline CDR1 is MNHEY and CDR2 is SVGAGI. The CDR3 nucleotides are TGTGCCAGCAGTTACTTGTCGGAGACCGGGGAGCTGTTTTTT. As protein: CASSYLSETGELFF.

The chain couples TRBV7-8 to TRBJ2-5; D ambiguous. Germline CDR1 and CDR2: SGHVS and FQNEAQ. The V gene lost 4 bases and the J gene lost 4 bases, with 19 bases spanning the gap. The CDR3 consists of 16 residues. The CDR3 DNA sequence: TGTGCCAGCAGCTCGGCCCGCACTGATAACCTAGAGACCCAGTACTTC. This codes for CASSSARTDNLETQYF.

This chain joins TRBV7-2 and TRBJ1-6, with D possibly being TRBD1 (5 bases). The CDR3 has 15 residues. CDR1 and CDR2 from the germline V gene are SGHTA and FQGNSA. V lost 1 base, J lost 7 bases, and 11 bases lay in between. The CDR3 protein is CASSLVGGSNSPLHF. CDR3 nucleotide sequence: TGTGCCAGCAGCTTAGTTGGGGGAAGCAATTCACCCCTCCACTTT.

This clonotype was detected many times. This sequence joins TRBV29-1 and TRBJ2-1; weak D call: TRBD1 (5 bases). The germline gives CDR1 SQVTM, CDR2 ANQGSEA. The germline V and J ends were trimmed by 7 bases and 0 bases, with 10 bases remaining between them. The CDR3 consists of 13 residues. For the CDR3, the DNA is TGCAGCGGAACCAGGGACTCCTACAATGAGCAGTTCTTC. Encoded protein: CSGTRDSYNEQFF.

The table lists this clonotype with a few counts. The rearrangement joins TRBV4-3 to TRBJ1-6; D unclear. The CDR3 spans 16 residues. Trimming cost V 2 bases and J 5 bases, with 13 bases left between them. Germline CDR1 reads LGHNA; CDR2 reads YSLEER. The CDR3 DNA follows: TGCGCCAGCAGCCAATCCGGTGGGAGAGATAATTCACCCCTCCACTTT. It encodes CASSQSGGRDNSPLHF.

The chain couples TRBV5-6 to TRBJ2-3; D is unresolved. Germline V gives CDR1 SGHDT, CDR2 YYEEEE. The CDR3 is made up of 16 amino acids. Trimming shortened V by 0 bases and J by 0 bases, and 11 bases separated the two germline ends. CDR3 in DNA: TGTGCCAGCAGCTTGGGAGACTTCCTTAGCACAGATACGCAGTATTTT. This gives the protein CASSLGDFLSTDTQYF.

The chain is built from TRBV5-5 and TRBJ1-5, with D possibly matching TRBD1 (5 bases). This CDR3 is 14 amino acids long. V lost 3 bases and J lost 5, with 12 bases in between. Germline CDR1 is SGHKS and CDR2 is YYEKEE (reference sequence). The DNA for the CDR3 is TGTGCCAGCAGCTCCATGGGGGGAGATCAGCCCCAGCATTTT. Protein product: CASSSMGGDQPQHF.

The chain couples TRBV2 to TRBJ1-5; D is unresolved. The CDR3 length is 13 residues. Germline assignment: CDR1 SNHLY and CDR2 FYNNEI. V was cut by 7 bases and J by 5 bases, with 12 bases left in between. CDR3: CASNEREDQPQHF. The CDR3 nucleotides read TGTGCCAGCAACGAGAGGGAGGATCAGCCCCAGCATTTT.

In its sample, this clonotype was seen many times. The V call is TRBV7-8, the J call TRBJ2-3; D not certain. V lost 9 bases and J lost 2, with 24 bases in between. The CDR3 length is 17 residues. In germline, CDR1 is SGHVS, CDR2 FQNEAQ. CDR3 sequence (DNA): TGTGCCAGTAAGAAGGTCAAGGGTCTGGCGGACACAGATACGCAGTATTTT. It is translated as CASKKVKGLADTDTQYF.

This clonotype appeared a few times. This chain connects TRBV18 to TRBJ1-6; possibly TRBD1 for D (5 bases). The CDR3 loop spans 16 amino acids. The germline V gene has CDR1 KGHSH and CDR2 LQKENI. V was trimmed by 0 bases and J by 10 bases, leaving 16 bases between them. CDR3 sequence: CASSPPGRVRGSPLHF. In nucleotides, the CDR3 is TGTGCCAGCTCACCACCGGGGCGGGTGAGGGGATCACCCCTCCACTTT.

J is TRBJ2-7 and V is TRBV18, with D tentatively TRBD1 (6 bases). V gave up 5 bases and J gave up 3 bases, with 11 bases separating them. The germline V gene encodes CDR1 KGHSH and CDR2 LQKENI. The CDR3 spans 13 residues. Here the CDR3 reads CASSSQGFYEQYF. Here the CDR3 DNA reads TGTGCCAGCTCATCTCAGGGGTTCTACGAGCAGTACTTC.

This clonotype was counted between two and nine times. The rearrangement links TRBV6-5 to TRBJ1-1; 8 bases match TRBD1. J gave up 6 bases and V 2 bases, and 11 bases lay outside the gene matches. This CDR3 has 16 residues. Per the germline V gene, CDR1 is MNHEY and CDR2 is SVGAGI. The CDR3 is CASSYGVVQGAAEAFF. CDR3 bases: TGTGCCAGCAGTTACGGAGTAGTCCAGGGGGCGGCTGAAGCTTTCTTT.

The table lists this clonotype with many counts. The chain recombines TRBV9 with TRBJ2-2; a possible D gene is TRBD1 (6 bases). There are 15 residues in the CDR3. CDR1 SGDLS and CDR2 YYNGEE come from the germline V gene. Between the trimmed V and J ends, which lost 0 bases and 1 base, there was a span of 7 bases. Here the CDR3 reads CASSVVGGNTGELFF. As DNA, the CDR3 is TGTGCCAGCAGCGTAGTAGGGGGGAACACCGGGGAGCTGTTTTTT. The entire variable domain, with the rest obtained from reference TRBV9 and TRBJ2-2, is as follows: DSGVTQTPKHLITATGQRVTLRCSPRSGDLSVYWYQQSLDQGLQFLIQYYNGEERAKGNILERFSAQQFPDLHSELNLSSLELGDSALYFCASSVVGGNTGELFFGEGSRLTVL.

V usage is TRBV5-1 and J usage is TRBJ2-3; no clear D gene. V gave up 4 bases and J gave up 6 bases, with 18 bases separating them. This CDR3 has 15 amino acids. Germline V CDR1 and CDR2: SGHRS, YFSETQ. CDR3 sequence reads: CASSPPTSSTDTQYF. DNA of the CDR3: TGCGCCAGCAGCCCCCCGACCTCATCCACGGATACGCAGTATTTT.